This entry describes one T cell receptor (beta chain). Antigen specificity is unknown. Germline CDR1 is MNHEY and CDR2 is SMNVEV (reference sequence). This CDR3 is 15 amino acids long. V lost 11 bases, J lost 0 bases, and 12 bases stayed unmatched. These data originate in a study of Ad26.COV2.S vaccination and SARS-CoV-2 variants. Study-level results: Breadth of non-spike TCRs did not differ between vaccinees and placebo recipients. Marked by substantial breadth, spike-specific CD8+ and CD4+ T cell responses were reportedly seen after vaccination.

TCRdb's table, derived via immunoSEQ multiplex PCR, lists solely in-frame clones and lacks some. The sample holds 400,000 to 450,000 clones, roughly 91% seen once. Specified treatment: roughly 19 received Ad26.COV2.S at low or high dose, single or two shots; about 5 received placebo; per-sample allocation not given. Day 63 after the first injection of vaccine or placebo was the sampling time. Adults aged 18-55 years in Boston included the donor. This chain uses TRBV27 with TRBJ2-7, with TRBD2 matching 8 bases. This TCR derives from a person aged 18 to 59 who received the Ad26.COV2.S COVID-19 vaccine or a placebo. Sequencing used peripheral blood, obtained in a trial of Ad26.COV2.S vaccine versus placebo. CDR3 DNA: TGTGCCGCGGCGCTAGCGGGCCGGAGCTCCTACGAGCAGTACTTC. It codes for CAAALAGRSSYEQYF.